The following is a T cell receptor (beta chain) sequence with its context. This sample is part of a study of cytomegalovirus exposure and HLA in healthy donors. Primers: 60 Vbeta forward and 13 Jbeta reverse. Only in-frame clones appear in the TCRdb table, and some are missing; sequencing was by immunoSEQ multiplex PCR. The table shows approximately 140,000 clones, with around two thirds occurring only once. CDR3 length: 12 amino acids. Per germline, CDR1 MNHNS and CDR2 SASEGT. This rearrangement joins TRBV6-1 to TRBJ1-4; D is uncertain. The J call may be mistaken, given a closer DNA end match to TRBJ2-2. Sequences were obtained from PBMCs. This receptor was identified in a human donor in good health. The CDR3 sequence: CASSETYWELFF. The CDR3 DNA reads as TGTGCCAGCAGTGAAACATATTGGGAGCTGTTTTTT.